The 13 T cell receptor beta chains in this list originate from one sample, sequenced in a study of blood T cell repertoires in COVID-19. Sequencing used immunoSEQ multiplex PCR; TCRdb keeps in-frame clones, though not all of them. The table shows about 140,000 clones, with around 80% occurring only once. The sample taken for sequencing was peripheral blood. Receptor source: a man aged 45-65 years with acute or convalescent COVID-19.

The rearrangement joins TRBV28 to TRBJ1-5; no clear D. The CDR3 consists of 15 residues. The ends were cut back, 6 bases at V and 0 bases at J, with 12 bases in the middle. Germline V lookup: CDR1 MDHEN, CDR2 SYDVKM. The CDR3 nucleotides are TGTGCCAGCAGGCTACGACTGGTTAGCAATCAGCCCCAGCATTTT. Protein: CASRLRLVSNQPQHF.

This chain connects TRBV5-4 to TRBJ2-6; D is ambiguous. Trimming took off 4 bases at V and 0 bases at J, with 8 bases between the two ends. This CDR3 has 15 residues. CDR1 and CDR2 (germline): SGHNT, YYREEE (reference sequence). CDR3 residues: CASSLDTSGANVLTF. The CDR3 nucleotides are TGTGCCAGCAGCCTCGACACCTCTGGGGCCAACGTCCTGACTTTC.

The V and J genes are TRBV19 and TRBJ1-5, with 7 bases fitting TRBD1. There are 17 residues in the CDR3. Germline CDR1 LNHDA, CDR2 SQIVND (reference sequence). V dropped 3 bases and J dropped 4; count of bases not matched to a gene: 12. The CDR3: CASSISQRTGPNQPQHF. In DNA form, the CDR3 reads TGTGCCAGTAGTATTTCCCAAAGGACAGGCCCGAATCAGCCCCAGCATTTT. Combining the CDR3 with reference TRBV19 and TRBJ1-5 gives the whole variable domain DGGITQSPKYLFRKEGQNVTLSCEQNLNHDAMYWYRQDPGQGLRLIYYSQIVNDFQKGDIAEGYSVSREKKESFPLTVTSAQKNPTAFYLCASSISQRTGPNQPQHFGDGTRLSIL.

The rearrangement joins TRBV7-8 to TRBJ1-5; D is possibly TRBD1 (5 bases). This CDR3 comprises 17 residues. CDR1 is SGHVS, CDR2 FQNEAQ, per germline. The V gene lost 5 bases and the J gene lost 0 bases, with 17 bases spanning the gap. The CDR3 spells CASSEGRGWASNQPQHF. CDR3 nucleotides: TGTGCCAGCAGCGAAGGGAGGGGATGGGCTAGCAATCAGCCCCAGCATTTT.

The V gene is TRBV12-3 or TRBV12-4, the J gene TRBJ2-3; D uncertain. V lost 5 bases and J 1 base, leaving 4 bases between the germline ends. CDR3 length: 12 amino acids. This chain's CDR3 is CASSTRTDTQYF. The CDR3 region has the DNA TGTGCCAGCAGTACACGCACAGATACGCAGTATTTT.

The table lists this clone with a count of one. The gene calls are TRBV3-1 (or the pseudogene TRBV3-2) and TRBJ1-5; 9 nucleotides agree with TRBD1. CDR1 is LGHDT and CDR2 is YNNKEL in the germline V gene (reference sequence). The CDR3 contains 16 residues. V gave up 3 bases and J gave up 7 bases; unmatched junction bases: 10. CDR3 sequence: CASSHGTGTGYQPQHF. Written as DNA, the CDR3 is TGTGCCAGCAGCCACGGTACCGGGACAGGGTACCAGCCCCAGCATTTT.

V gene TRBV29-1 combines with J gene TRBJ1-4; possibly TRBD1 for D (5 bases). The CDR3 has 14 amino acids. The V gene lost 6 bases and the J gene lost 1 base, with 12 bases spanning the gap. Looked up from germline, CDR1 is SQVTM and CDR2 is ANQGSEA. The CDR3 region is CSVIPQGTNEKLFF. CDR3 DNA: TGCAGCGTGATCCCTCAGGGAACTAATGAAAAACTGTTTTTT.

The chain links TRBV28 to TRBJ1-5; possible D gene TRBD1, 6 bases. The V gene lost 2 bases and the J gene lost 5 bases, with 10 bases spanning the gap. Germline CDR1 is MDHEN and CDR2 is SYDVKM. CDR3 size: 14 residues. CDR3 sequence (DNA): TGTGCCAGCAGTTTACGGGCAGGGGATCAGCCCCAGCATTTT. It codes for CASSLRAGDQPQHF.

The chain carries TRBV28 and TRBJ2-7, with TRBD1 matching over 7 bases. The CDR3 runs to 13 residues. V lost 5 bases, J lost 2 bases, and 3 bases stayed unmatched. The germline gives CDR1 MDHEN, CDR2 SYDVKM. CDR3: CASSPTGPYEQYF. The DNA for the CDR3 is TGTGCCAGCAGTCCGACAGGGCCCTACGAGCAGTACTTC. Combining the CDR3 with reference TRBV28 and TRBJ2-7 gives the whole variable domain DVKVTQSSRYLVKRTGEKVFLECVQDMDHENMFWYRQDPGLGLRLIYFSYDVKMKEKGDIPEGYSVSREKKERFSLILESASTNQTSMYLCASSPTGPYEQYFGPGTRLTVT.

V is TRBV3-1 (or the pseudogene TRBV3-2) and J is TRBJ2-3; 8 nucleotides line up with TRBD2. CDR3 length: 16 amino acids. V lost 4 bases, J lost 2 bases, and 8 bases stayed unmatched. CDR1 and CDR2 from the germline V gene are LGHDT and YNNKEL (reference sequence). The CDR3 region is CASSPGLATYTDTQYF. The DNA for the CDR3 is TGTGCCAGCAGCCCCGGACTAGCCACATACACAGATACGCAGTATTTT.

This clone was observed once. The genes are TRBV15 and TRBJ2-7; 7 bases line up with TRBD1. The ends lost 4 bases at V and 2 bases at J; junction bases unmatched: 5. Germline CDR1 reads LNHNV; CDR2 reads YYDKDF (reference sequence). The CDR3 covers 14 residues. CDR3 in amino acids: CATSKWDSTYEQYV. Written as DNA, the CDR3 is TGTGCCACCAGCAAATGGGACAGCACCTACGAGCAGTACGTC.

CDR3 amino acids: CASSLSPGDQPQHF. CDR3 nucleotides: TGTGCCAGCAGTCTCAGCCCCGGGGATCAGCCCCAGCATTTT. The V gene is TRBV6-5, the J gene TRBJ1-5; D remains ambiguous. Germline V gene lookup returns CDR1 MNHEY and CDR2 SVGAGI. V was cut by 5 bases and J by 5 bases, with 13 bases left in between. This CDR3 comprises 14 residues.

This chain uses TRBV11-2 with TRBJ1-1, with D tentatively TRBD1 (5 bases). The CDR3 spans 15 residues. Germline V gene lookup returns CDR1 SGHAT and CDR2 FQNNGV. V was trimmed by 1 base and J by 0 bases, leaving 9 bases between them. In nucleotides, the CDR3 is TGTGCCAGCAGCTTAGGGGGGGGGTTGAACACTGAAGCTTTCTTT. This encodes CASSLGGGLNTEAFF.